This TCR beta chain is from a study of cytomegalovirus exposure and HLA in healthy donors (dated by TCRdb to 2015 to 2018). Regarding the research as a whole: An earlier analysis of fewer than 750 of the donors reported under 300 Gb of sequence data and 117 million unique TCR beta sequences obtained from around 180 million T cells. Roughly 320 gigabases of sequencing data and approximately 91 million unique TCR sequences made up an early release that covered about 640 HLA-typed donors. Of the approximately 400 genotyped donors, 80% to 90% were placed in the genetic ancestry cluster associated with self-reported Caucasian donors. The aim of the study was to test whether cataloging public T cell receptors could identify signatures of past pathogen exposure. The study used immunosequencing to profile the T cell repertoires of 600 to 850 subjects and linked those repertoires to cytomegalovirus serostatus. Along with the roughly 670-subject first cohort, a separate validation cohort of over a hundred different subjects was used. To predict cytomegalovirus infection status, the study brought together high-throughput TCR immunosequencing, statistical association of individual TCRs with disease status, and machine learning. To study patterns of TCR occurrence, a later analysis re-analyzed previously published TCR beta repertoires from 666 donors and added high-resolution HLA genotyping. Rather than drawing on any new phenotypic data, the later analysis identified candidate immune exposures from TCR beta sequences and the way those sequences occurred across donors. An earlier analysis of around 580 of the donors used high-throughput TCR beta sequencing to judge whether each TCR beta V gene segment behaved as functional or pseudogenic. Donor age, sex, ethnicity and CMV serostatus were compiled together with the repertoire data. A later genetic analysis used genome-wide SNP genotypes for about 65% of the 666 donors, treating that subset as a discovery cohort. Every repertoire in the discovery cohort had been generated on one and the same sequencing platform. HLA typing included class I and class II loci at four-digit resolution. Typing coverage varied by locus: 629-630 donors for A, B, C, DRB1 and DQB1; under 550 for DQA1; over 600 for DPA1; 450 to 480 for DPB1. Roughly five DR-DQ haplotypes were treated as single units for association and clustering because of strong linkage in the cohort. Among about 370 genotyped donors of the cohort, an average of about 240,000 unique TCR beta nucleotide sequences was sequenced per donor, of which about 19% were non-productive. Summary of the overall study and its limitations: Cytomegalovirus status was reported to be diagnosed by the classifier with high specificity and sensitivity in both the original and validation cohorts. The study listed over 150 TCR beta chains as associated with cytomegalovirus. According to a later analysis, most CMV-associated TCR beta chains appeared to be HLA-restricted, and the HLA associations seemed to be driven largely by CMV exposure. Across donors, most TCR sequences were observed very rarely, whereas some public TCRs were present in many individuals. Immune exposure information for the cohort was limited to CMV serostatus. In an earlier analysis of some 640 of the donors, most TCR beta V segments were observed in productive rearrangements about 87% or about 30% of the time, broadly matching IMGT annotations. Several of the top co-occurrence clusters appeared to be linked to parvovirus B19, influenza, CMV and Epstein-Barr virus, according to a later analysis. According to a later analysis, TCR association rates differed among HLA loci, with DRB1 alleles showing the most associated TCRs and HLA-C alleles showing the fewest. In vitro tests confirmed that a few of the cytomegalovirus-associated TCR beta chains recognize cytomegalovirus antigens. A group of highly shared sequence variants was considered likely to be a technical artifact of the sequencing pipeline. Strong co-occurrence of HLA alleles, especially DR and DQ, made assigning TCR associations to individual alleles difficult. An association between a missense DCLRE1C variant and V-gene and J-gene trimming of TCR beta chains was found in a later genetic analysis and replicated in an independent cohort. The presence/absence analyses assumed that sequencing depth was roughly uniform across donors, and that assumption may not be true. Linkage disequilibrium might explain the correlated functional status among segregating V segments, but an unknown experimental factor could not be excluded. Because HLA typing was unavailable for some donors at each locus, only the typed subset was used in association tests. In a later genetic analysis, fewer N-insertions in productive TCRs were reported among donors in an Asian-associated ancestry cluster than the approximately 710-donor mean. In a later analysis, HLA-associated TCR beta chains showed more clonal expansion and lower generation probabilities than non-associated chains that were equally common. Some IMGT-functional V segments, including TRBV6-2 and TRBV6-3, could not be told apart with the 87-base-pair reads, so those segments were excluded. At a false discovery rate of 0.05, a later analysis linked approximately 18,000 TCR beta sequences to specific HLA alleles. A further reported finding was that TCR beta sequences accurately predicted the HLA-A and HLA-B alleles for most subjects in the first cohort. Over 15 rarely observed V segments, including chromosome 9 orphons, were excluded from the earlier analysis of some 590 of the donors because counts were too low. This cohort had only TCR beta chains sequenced, and the lack of alpha or paired-chain data limited which features could be detected. According to the authors, the approach could potentially be generalized to other disease states and immunological phenotypes.

The cohort was made up of about 610 healthy bone marrow donors. All cohort members were sampled while nominally healthy, although unrecorded immune exposures were likely present. The donor was CMV seropositive and was included in the group of 250 to 300 seropositive cohort members. Every donor gave a peripheral blood sample, and the peripheral blood mononuclear cells from that sample were used for TCR beta sequencing. Genomic DNA was extracted from the blood cell samples with the Qiagen DNeasy Blood Extraction Kit. Reading the germline V gene gives CDR1 SGHRS and CDR2 YFSETQ. The CDR3, cysteine through phenylalanine, is 15 amino acids long. The DNA shown is the 45-base CDR3, in frame from base 1. V is reduced by 1 base and J by 2 bases, leaving a spacing of 12 bases between them. This clone was seen a handful of times. Its recognized antigen is unknown. No base-level quality is on record; no much larger clone is a single base apart.

Libraries came from the immunoSEQ multiplex PCR assay. The multiplex PCR relied on a mix of 60 forward primers for TCR Vbeta segments and 13 reverse primers for TCR Jbeta segments. The CDR3 region of rearranged TCR beta genes was amplified from genomic DNA by a multiplex PCR assay. On the Illumina HiSeq System, the amplified TCR beta libraries were sequenced as 87-base-pair reads. Concerning the study's data processing: In a later analysis, some 80 million unique TCR beta chains were counted across the approximately 640 repertoires, and roughly 10 million of these chains were shared by at least two donors. Raw reads were error-corrected and collapsed into unique sequences with a nearest-neighbor algorithm that merged closely related sequences to remove PCR and sequencing errors. V, D and J gene segments were assigned by aligning CDR3 sequences to IMGT reference sequences. For a sequence to be retained, a match of at least six nucleotides to both a V gene segment and a J gene segment was required. Rearrangements were called productive when the CDR3 lacked stop codons and stayed in frame with V and J; all others were non-productive. CDR3 was defined by IMGT convention, running from the second conserved V-encoded cysteine to the conserved J-encoded phenylalanine. The earlier analysis of 500 to 650 of the donors excluded any sequence lacking an unambiguous match to a single V gene segment. An earlier analysis of just under 600 of the donors called V segments functional above 56.7% productive rearrangements and segregating when the between-donor standard deviation exceeded 5%. A statistical classification framework was built to diagnose cytomegalovirus status from the catalog of TCR beta chain sequences. In a later analysis, V and J genes were assigned by comparing TCR nucleotide sequences against IMGT/GENE-DB human TR gene sequences. A later analysis assigned CDR3 sequences and most-parsimonious VDJ recombination scenarios with the TCRdist pipeline. In a later analysis, each TCR beta chain was defined by its CDR3 amino acid sequence together with its V-gene family, and reads without a unique V-gene family were excluded. In a later analysis, 500 to 700 highly shared, low-generation-probability nucleotide sequences were removed to address suspected cross-contamination and a sequencing artifact. A later analysis calculated a clonal expansion index for each public chain from normalized within-repertoire ranks of inferred template counts. In a later analysis, generation probabilities were computed using a VDJ recombination model fitted to out-of-frame rearrangements, and the results were checked against IGoR. In a later analysis, TCR-TCR, TCR-HLA and TCR-CMV co-occurrence was scored with hypergeometric tests, and a repertoire-size bias correction was applied to TCR pairs. To estimate false discovery rates, a later analysis permuted the HLA or CMV assignments 20 times. In a later analysis, co-occurring TCRs were grouped using DBSCAN, with TCRdist sequence similarity added in when clustering inside HLA-allele-positive subsets. For co-occurrence clustering, repertoires with fewer than 30,000 or more than 120,000 public chains were excluded, along with five or six repertoires with anomalous nucleotide sharing. The table comes from immuneACCESS by way of TCRdb, which keeps in-frame sequences with V and J called. Part of the clones is missing from these tables; in studies checked, under half for an unresolved V gene and the rest for unknown reasons. The V and J calls and clone size were taken over from that table, and D and trimming were inferred from the DNA. The sample table holds 150,000 or so clones, of which approximately 82% were seen once. The top ten hold about 7.7% of the sample.

Material for sequencing was PBMCs. The rearranged chain carries TRBV5-1 and TRBJ2-5; perhaps TRBD1 is the D gene, with 5 bases matching. The clonotype originates from a woman between 40 and 50 years old in good health and CMV-seropositive. For the CDR3, the sequence is CASSLKTGTQETQYF. The bases read TGCGCCAGCAGCTTGAAAACAGGCACTCAAGAGACCCAGTACTTC.